This T cell receptor (beta chain) originates from a study of human versus mouse CDR3 diversity and MHC coevolution. Trimming left V 5 bases short and J 2 bases short, with 11 bases between. The CDR3 covers 14 residues. From germline, CDR1 is MNHEY and CDR2 SMNVEV (reference sequence). Sequenced by immunoSEQ multiplex PCR; TCRdb stores in-frame clones only, minus some. The table includes 50,000 to 65,000 clones, just under 95% detected once. Naive CD4 T cells, CD45RO-negative and CD62L-positive, were flow-sorted from PBMCs. This receptor was obtained from a person aged 55 to 69 in good health. This rearrangement joins TRBV27 to TRBJ2-3; D remains ambiguous. The sequenced sample consisted of naive CD4+ T cells from blood. Subset meaning: CD45RO-negative CD62L-positive naive CD4 T cells. In nucleotides, the CDR3 is TGTGCCAGCAGTCCCCTTACGGTCACAGATACGCAGTATTTT. Its protein is CASSPLTVTDTQYF.